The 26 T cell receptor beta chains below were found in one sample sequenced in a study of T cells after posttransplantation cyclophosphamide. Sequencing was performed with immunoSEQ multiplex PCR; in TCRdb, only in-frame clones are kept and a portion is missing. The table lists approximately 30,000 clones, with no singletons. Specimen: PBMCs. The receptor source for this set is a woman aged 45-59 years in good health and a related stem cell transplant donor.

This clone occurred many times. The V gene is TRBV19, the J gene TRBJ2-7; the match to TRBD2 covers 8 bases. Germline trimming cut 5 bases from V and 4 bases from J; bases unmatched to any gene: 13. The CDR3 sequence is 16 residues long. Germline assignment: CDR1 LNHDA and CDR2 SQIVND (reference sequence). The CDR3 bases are TGTGCCAGTAGTTTGCTAGCGGGCGTCCTGGCTTACGAGCAGTACTTC. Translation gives CASSLLAGVLAYEQYF. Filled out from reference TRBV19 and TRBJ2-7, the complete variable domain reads DGGITQSPKYLFRKEGQNVTLSCEQNLNHDAMYWYRQDPGQGLRLIYYSQIVNDFQKGDIAEGYSVSREKKESFPLTVTSAQKNPTAFYLCASSLLAGVLAYEQYFGPGTRLTVT.

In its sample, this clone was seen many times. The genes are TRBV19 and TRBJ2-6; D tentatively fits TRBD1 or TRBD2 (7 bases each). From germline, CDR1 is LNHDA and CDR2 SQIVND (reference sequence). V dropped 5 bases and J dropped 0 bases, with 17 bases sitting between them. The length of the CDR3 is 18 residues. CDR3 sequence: CASSGRDSLFSGANVLTF. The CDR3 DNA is TGTGCCAGTAGTGGGAGGGACAGCCTTTTCTCTGGGGCCAACGTCCTGACTTTC.

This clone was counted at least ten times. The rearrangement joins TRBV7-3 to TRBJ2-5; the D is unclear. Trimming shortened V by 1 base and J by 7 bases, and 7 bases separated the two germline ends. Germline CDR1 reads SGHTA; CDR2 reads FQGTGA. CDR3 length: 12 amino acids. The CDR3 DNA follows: TGTGCCAGCAGCTTAATATCCGGGACCCAGTACTTC. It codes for CASSLISGTQYF.

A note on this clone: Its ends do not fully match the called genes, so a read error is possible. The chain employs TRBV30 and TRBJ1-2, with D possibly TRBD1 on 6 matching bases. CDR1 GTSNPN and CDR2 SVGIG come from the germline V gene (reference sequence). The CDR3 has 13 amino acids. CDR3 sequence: CAWSVSRTGTRSF. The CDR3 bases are TGTGCCTGGAGTGTGTCTCGTACAGGGACCAGATCCTTC. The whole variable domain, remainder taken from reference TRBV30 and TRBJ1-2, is SQTIHQWPATLVQPVGSPLSLECTVEGTSNPNLYWYRQAAGRGLQLLFYSVGIGQISSEVPQNLSASRPQDRQFILSSKKLLLSDSGFYLCAWSVSRTGTRSFGSGTRLTVV.

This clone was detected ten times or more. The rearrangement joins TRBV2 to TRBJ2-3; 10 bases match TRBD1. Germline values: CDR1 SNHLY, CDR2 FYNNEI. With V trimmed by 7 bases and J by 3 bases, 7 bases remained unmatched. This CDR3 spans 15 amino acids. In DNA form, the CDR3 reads TGTGCCAGCACTAGGGACAGGGGACGGACAGATACGCAGTATTTT. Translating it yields CASTRDRGRTDTQYF.

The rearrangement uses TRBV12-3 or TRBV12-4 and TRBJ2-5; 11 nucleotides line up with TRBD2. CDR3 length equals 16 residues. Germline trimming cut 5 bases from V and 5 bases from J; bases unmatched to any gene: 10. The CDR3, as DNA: TGTGCCAGCAGTCCCCTCACTAGCGGGAGCCACGAGACCCAGTACTTC. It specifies CASSPLTSGSHETQYF.

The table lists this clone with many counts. The CDR3 DNA sequence: TGTGCCAGTAGTATAGGCCAGGGGAACACTGAAGCTTTCTTT. Its translation is CASSIGQGNTEAFF. The rearrangement links TRBV19 to TRBJ1-1; D might be TRBD1 (5 bases). The V gene's germline CDR1 is LNHDA and CDR2 SQIVND (reference sequence). The CDR3 runs 14 residues. With 1 base removed from V and 1 base from J, the gap between germline ends came to 7 bases.

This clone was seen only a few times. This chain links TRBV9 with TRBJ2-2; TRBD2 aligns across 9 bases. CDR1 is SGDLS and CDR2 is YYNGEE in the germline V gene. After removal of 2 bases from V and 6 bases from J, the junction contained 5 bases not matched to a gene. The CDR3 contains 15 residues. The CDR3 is CASSVSGRWAGELFF. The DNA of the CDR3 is TGTGCCAGCAGCGTTAGCGGGAGATGGGCCGGGGAGCTGTTTTTT. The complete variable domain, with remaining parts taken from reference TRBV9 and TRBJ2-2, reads DSGVTQTPKHLITATGQRVTLRCSPRSGDLSVYWYQQSLDQGLQFLIQYYNGEERAKGNILERFSAQQFPDLHSELNLSSLELGDSALYFCASSVSGRWAGELFFGEGSRLTVL.

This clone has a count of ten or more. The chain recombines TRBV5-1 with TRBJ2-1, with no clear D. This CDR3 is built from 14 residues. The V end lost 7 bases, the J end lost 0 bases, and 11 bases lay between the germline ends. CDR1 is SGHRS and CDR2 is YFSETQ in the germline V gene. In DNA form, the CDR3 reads TGCGCCAGCCAAAGTAGCCTCTCCTACAATGAGCAGTTCTTC. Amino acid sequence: CASQSSLSYNEQFF.

The CDR3 DNA sequence: TGTGCCACCAGCAGAGAAGGCTCCGGGGGATACTATGGCTACACCTTC. Amino acids: CATSREGSGGYYGYTF. The chain links TRBV15 to TRBJ1-2, with D possibly matching TRBD1 (5 bases). The germline CDR1 and CDR2 sequences are LNHNV and YYDKDF (reference sequence). The CDR3 totals 16 residues. Trimming shortened V by 0 bases and J by 3 bases, and 14 bases separated the two germline ends.

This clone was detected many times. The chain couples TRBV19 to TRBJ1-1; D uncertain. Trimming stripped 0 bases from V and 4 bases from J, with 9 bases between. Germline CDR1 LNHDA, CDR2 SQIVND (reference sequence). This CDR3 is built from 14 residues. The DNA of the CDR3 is TGTGCCAGTAGTATAGATTACAGTCGCACTGAAGCTTTCTTT. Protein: CASSIDYSRTEAFF.

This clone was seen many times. This chain's CDR3 is CASRRTGGPYEQYF. The CDR3 DNA reads as TGTGCCAGCAGGAGGACAGGGGGCCCCTACGAGCAGTACTTC. This chain uses TRBV28 with TRBJ2-7; 11 bases match TRBD1. The V gene's germline CDR1 is MDHEN and CDR2 SYDVKM. The junction had 3 bases not matched to a gene; V was cut back by 6 bases and J by 2 bases. The CDR3 sequence is 14 residues long.

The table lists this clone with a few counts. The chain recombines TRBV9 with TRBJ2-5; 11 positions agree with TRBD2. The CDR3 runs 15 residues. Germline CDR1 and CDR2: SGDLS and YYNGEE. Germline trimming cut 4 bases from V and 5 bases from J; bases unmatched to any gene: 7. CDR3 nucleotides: TGTGCCAGCAGCCCCCCACTAGCGGGGGTCGAGACCCAGTACTTC. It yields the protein CASSPPLAGVETQYF.

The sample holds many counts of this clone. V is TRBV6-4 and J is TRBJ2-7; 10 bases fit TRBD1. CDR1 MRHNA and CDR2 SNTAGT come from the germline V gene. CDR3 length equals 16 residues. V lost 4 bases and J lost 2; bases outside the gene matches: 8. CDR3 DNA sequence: TGTGCCAGCAGTGCGCGCCCGGGACAGGGGCCCTACGAGCAGTACTTC. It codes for CASSARPGQGPYEQYF.

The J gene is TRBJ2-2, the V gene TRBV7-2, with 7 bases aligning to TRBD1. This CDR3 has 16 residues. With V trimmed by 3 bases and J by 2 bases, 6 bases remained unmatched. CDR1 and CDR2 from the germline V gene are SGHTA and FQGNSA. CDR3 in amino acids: CASSFSGTANTGELFF. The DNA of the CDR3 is TGTGCCAGCAGCTTTTCCGGGACAGCTAACACCGGGGAGCTGTTTTTT.

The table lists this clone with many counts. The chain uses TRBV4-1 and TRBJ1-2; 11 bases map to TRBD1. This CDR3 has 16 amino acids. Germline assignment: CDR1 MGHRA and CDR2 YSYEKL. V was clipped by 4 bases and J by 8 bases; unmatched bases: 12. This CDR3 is CASSLLPGTGGLGYTF. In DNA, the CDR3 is TGCGCCAGCAGCCTCCTCCCCGGGACAGGGGGTTTAGGCTACACCTTC.

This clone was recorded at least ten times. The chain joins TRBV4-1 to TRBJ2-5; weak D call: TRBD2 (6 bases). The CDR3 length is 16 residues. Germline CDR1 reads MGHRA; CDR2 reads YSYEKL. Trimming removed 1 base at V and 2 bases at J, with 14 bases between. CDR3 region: CASSQGRLGLQETQYF. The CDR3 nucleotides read TGCGCCAGCAGCCAAGGTAGACTAGGACTACAAGAGACCCAGTACTTC.

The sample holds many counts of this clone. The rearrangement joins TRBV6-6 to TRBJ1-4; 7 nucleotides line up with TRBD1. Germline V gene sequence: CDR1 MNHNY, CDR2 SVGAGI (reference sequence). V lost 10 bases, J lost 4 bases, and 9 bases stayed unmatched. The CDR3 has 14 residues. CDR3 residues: CATLRGVSNEKLFF. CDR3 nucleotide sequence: TGTGCCACCCTCAGGGGGGTGAGTAATGAAAAACTGTTTTTT.

This CDR3 reads CAWSVGDRSGVQYF. The CDR3 nucleotides are TGTGCCTGGAGTGTAGGGGACAGGAGCGGCGTGCAGTACTTC. The rearrangement links TRBV30 to TRBJ2-7; 8 nucleotides align to TRBD1. The J segment lost 9 bases and the V segment lost 0 bases, leaving 10 bases of the junction unmatched. Germline V gene data show CDR1 as GTSNPN and CDR2 as SVGIG (reference sequence). The CDR3 has 14 residues.

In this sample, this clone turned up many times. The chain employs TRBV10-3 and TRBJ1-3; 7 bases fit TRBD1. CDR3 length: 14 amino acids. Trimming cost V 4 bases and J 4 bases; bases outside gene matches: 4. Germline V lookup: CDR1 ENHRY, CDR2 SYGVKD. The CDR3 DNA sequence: TGTGCCATCAGTGGGGCAGGGGGAGGAAACACCATATATTTT. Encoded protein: CAISGAGGGNTIYF.

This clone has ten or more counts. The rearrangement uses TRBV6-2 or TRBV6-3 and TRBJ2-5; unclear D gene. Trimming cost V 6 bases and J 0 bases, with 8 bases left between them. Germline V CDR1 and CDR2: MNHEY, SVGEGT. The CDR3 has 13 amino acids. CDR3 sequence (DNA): TGTGCCAGCAGCCCCCAGTACCAAGAGACCCAGTACTTC. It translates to CASSPQYQETQYF.

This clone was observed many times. CDR3 in amino acids: CASTRDREDGNTIYF. In nucleotides, the CDR3 is TGTGCCAGTACCCGGGACAGGGAAGACGGAAACACCATATATTTT. The rearrangement links TRBV19 to TRBJ1-3, with 9 bases aligning to TRBD1. The CDR3 runs to 15 residues. V was pared by 7 bases and J by 4 bases, with 8 bases of the junction left unmatched. Germline-derived CDR1 and CDR2 are LNHDA and SQIVND (reference sequence).

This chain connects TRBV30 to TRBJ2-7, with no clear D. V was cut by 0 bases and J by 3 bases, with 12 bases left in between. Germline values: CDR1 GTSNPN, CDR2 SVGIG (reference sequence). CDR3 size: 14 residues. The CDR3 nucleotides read TGTGCCTGGAGTGTATCCCCTAAAATCTACGAGCAGTACTTC. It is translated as CAWSVSPKIYEQYF.

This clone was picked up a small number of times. This chain's CDR3 is CSESDRVGGYTF. The CDR3 DNA reads TGCAGCGAGTCGGACAGGGTCGGTGGCTACACCTTC. The gene calls are TRBV29-1 and TRBJ1-2; TRBD1 matches 8 bases. The V and J ends lost 7 bases and 7 bases, in that order; junction bases with no gene match: 8. CDR1 and CDR2 from the germline V gene are SQVTM and ANQGSEA. This CDR3 has 12 residues.

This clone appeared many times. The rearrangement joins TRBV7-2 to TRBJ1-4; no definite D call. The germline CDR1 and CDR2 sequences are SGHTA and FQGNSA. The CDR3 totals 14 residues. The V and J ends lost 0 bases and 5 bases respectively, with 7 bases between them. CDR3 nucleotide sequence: TGTGCCAGCAGCTTAGCAAACAGAAATGAAAAACTGTTTTTT. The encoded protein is CASSLANRNEKLFF.

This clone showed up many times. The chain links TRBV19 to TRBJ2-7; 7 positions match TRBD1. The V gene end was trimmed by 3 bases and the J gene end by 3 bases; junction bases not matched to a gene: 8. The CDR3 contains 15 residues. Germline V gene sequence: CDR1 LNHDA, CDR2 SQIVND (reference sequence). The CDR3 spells CASSMIWTGDYEQYF. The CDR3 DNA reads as TGTGCCAGTAGTATGATTTGGACAGGAGACTACGAGCAGTACTTC.